A selection of T cell receptor beta chains follows, all from one sample in a study of blood T cell repertoires in COVID-19. The protocol was immunoSEQ multiplex PCR, while the TCRdb copy is restricted to in-frame clones and leaves out a portion. The sample lists some 190,000 clones, roughly nine tenths occurring once. The specimen sequenced was peripheral blood. The receptors originated from a man between 25 and 39 years old with acute or convalescent COVID-19. CDR3s include the opening cysteine and the closing phenylalanine or tryptophan.

j_call v_call cdr3_aa
TRBJ1-4 TRBV7-6 CASSSLGGNDEKLFF
TRBJ2-1 TRBV10-3 CAISPGGSYNEQFF
TRBJ2-1 TRBV27 CASSLDGGVSYNEQFF
TRBJ1-1 TRBV6-6 CASSKQGEGAFF
TRBJ1-1 TRBV19 CASSPRRGTEAFF
TRBJ1-4 TRBV7-9 CASSFGATNEKLFF
TRBJ2-7 TRBV5-1 CASSSGQGAYEQYF
TRBJ2-5 TRBV10-3 CAISDPPGTSGSGETQYF
TRBJ1-2 TRBV28 CASSSRTGKGGGYTF
TRBJ2-2 TRBV11-2 CASSLVGNSNTGELFF
TRBJ1-6 TRBV19 CASSTGQGINNSPLHF
TRBJ1-2 TRBV28 CASSLIRTVSLTTLNYGYTF
TRBJ1-6 TRBV7-2 CASSPPGEYNSPLHF
TRBJ2-2 TRBV9 CASSVGTVNTGELFF
TRBJ2-7 TRBV5-4 CASTPTLGTGRNEQYF
TRBJ1-2 TRBV5-4 CASSAIIGANYGYTF
TRBJ2-7 TRBV5-1 CASSFLPLDEQYF